These T cell receptor beta chains were read from a single sample in a study of blood T cell repertoires in COVID-19. Here immunoSEQ multiplex PCR was the method, and the copy in TCRdb shows in-frame clones only, minus some. The repertoire holds more than 110,000 clones, with approximately 87% as singletons. Sequences were obtained from peripheral blood. These receptors came from a woman aged 40 to 50 with acute or convalescent COVID-19. The CDR3 runs from the conserved cysteine through the conserved F or W. D genes are given only for firm matches. The size entry is marked missing in some rows and otherwise reads once, few, many or a size class.

CDR3nt: TGTGCCAGCAGCCTAGCTGGGGAGGGTGAGCAGTTCTTC
CDR3aa: CASSLAGEGEQFF
v_gene: TRBV11-2
abundance: .
j_gene: TRBJ2-1
d_gene: TRBD2

CDR3nt: TGTGCCAGTAGTTTCGACAGGGTAAACTATGGCTACACCTTC
CDR3aa: CASSFDRVNYGYTF
v_gene: TRBV19
abundance: .
j_gene: TRBJ1-2
d_gene: TRBD1

CDR3nt: TGTGCCAGCAGCCCCAAGAGACTAGCGGGAGAGACTAGCACAGATACGCAGTATTTT
CDR3aa: CASSPKRLAGETSTDTQYF
v_gene: TRBV7-3
abundance: .
j_gene: TRBJ2-3
d_gene: TRBD2

CDR3nt: TGTGCCAGCAGTGACGAAAATCTCCACAGGCCTGGGGATGAAAAACTGTTTTTT
CDR3aa: CASSDENLHRPGDEKLFF
v_gene: TRBV6-1
abundance: .
j_gene: TRBJ1-4
d_gene: .

CDR3nt: TGTGCCAGCAGTTACTACGGACAGAGCACAGATACGCAGTATTTT
CDR3aa: CASSYYGQSTDTQYF
v_gene: TRBV6-5
abundance: .
j_gene: TRBJ2-3
d_gene: .

CDR3nt: TGTGCCAGTAGTTTGCTTTGGGACAGGGATCAGCCCCAGCATTTT
CDR3aa: CASSLLWDRDQPQHF
v_gene: TRBV19
abundance: .
j_gene: TRBJ1-5
d_gene: TRBD1

CDR3nt: TGTGCCAGCAGCCAGGGACTAAACTATGGCTACACCTTC
CDR3aa: CASSQGLNYGYTF
v_gene: TRBV3-1/TRBV3-2
abundance: once
j_gene: TRBJ1-2
d_gene: .

CDR3nt: TGCGCCAGCAGCTCCCTACAGGGGGCGCGGTACAATGAGCAGTTCTTC
CDR3aa: CASSSLQGARYNEQFF
v_gene: TRBV4-3
abundance: .
j_gene: TRBJ2-1
d_gene: TRBD1

CDR3nt: TGTGCCATCAGGGGGGGGACAGGTGGCACCGGGGAGCTGTTTTTT
CDR3aa: CAIRGGTGGTGELFF
v_gene: TRBV10-3
abundance: .
j_gene: TRBJ2-2
d_gene: .

CDR3nt: TGTGCCAGTAGTATCGGACTAGTTAGCGGGGGCGCCTCGGGATACGAGCAGTACTTC
CDR3aa: CASSIGLVSGGASGYEQYF
v_gene: TRBV19
abundance: .
j_gene: TRBJ2-7
d_gene: TRBD2

CDR3nt: TGTGCCAGCAGCTTATACAGGGGAGCTGGAAACACCATATATTTT
CDR3aa: CASSLYRGAGNTIYF
v_gene: TRBV7-6
abundance: .
j_gene: TRBJ1-3
d_gene: TRBD1

CDR3nt: TGTGCCAGCAGCCCCGAGGGAACTAGCACAGATACGCAGTATTTT
CDR3aa: CASSPEGTSTDTQYF
v_gene: TRBV7-9
abundance: once
j_gene: TRBJ2-3
d_gene: .

CDR3nt: TGTGCCAGCAGCCAATTTAGCGGGAGCGTGGGTACGCAGTATTTT
CDR3aa: CASSQFSGSVGTQYF
v_gene: TRBV3-1/TRBV3-2
abundance: .
j_gene: TRBJ2-3
d_gene: TRBD2

CDR3nt: TGTGCCAGCAGTTCTCCGGGACAGGGAGCTTTCTTT
CDR3aa: CASSSPGQGAFF
v_gene: TRBV27
abundance: .
j_gene: TRBJ1-1
d_gene: TRBD1

CDR3nt: TGTGCCAGCAGTTCGGGACAGGGGGGAGGGTATGGCTACACCTTC
CDR3aa: CASSSGQGGGYGYTF
v_gene: TRBV28
abundance: .
j_gene: TRBJ1-2
d_gene: TRBD1

CDR3nt: TGTGCCAGCAGCGTCTCGACATTGAACACTGAAGCTTTCTTT
CDR3aa: CASSVSTLNTEAFF
v_gene: TRBV11-2
abundance: .
j_gene: TRBJ1-1
d_gene: .

CDR3nt: TGTGCCAGCAGCCAAGCCCTTAGAGGGATTCAACTTTTT
CDR3aa: CASSQALRGIQLF
v_gene: TRBV3-1/TRBV3-2
abundance: few
j_gene: TRBJ1-6
d_gene: .

CDR3nt: TGCGCCAGCAGTGAGGCTCCTGGGCCGCACTCTGGAAACACCATATATTTT
CDR3aa: CASSEAPGPHSGNTIYF
v_gene: TRBV10-1
abundance: once
j_gene: TRBJ1-3
d_gene: .

CDR3nt: TGCAGTGCTAGTGAACAGCGGGAGGACTACACCGGGGAGCTGTTTTTT
CDR3aa: CSASEQREDYTGELFF
v_gene: TRBV20-1
abundance: .
j_gene: TRBJ2-2
d_gene: TRBD2

CDR3nt: TGTGCCAGCAGGAAACAGGCCACGACGAGACTGTTTTTT
CDR3aa: CASRKQATTRLFF
v_gene: TRBV28
abundance: once
j_gene: TRBJ1-4
d_gene: .

CDR3nt: TGTGCCTGGAGTCTACTAGCGGGAGTGGATACGCAGTATTTT
CDR3aa: CAWSLLAGVDTQYF
v_gene: TRBV30
abundance: .
j_gene: TRBJ2-3
d_gene: TRBD2

CDR3nt: TGTGCCAGCAGCCTAACAGGGAACTATGGCTACACCTTC
CDR3aa: CASSLTGNYGYTF
v_gene: TRBV6-5
abundance: .
j_gene: TRBJ1-2
d_gene: .

CDR3nt: TGTGCCTGGAGTCAAACTAGCGGGAGGAGCGAGCAGTACTTC
CDR3aa: CAWSQTSGRSEQYF
v_gene: TRBV30
abundance: .
j_gene: TRBJ2-7
d_gene: TRBD2

CDR3nt: TGTGCCAGCAGCTCCCGTCAAGCTGGCTACACCTTC
CDR3aa: CASSSRQAGYTF
v_gene: TRBV7-8
abundance: .
j_gene: TRBJ1-2
d_gene: .

CDR3nt: TGTGCCAGCAGCTGGGACAGGGAAGTCGGGGAGCTGTTTTTT
CDR3aa: CASSWDREVGELFF
v_gene: TRBV7-2
abundance: .
j_gene: TRBJ2-2
d_gene: TRBD1

CDR3nt: TGTGCCTGGAGTCCACGGTTCACTGAAGCTTTCTTT
CDR3aa: CAWSPRFTEAFF
v_gene: TRBV30
abundance: .
j_gene: TRBJ1-1
d_gene: .

CDR3nt: TGTGCCAGCAGCGAGAGGGGGAGCGGCTATGGCTACACCTTC
CDR3aa: CASSERGSGYGYTF
v_gene: TRBV9
abundance: .
j_gene: TRBJ1-2
d_gene: .

CDR3nt: TGTGCCAGCAGCTTACTCAGCACCGGGGAGCTGTTTTTT
CDR3aa: CASSLLSTGELFF
v_gene: TRBV7-3
abundance: .
j_gene: TRBJ2-2
d_gene: .

CDR3nt: TGTGCCAGCAGCTTAGAAAGTAGGGGTAATGAAAAACTGTTTTTT
CDR3aa: CASSLESRGNEKLFF
v_gene: TRBV7-6
abundance: .
j_gene: TRBJ1-4
d_gene: .

CDR3nt: TGTGCCAGCTCACCGGTTCGGGACTCTGGAAACACCATATATTTT
CDR3aa: CASSPVRDSGNTIYF
v_gene: TRBV18
abundance: .
j_gene: TRBJ1-3
d_gene: .

CDR3nt: TGTGCCAGCAGTTTATCCCCTAGCGTTCACAATGAGCAGTTCTTC
CDR3aa: CASSLSPSVHNEQFF
v_gene: TRBV27
abundance: .
j_gene: TRBJ2-1
d_gene: .

CDR3nt: TGCGCCAGCAGCCAAGAGGAGGGGGCGATGCACTATGGCTACACCTTC
CDR3aa: CASSQEEGAMHYGYTF
v_gene: TRBV4-3
abundance: .
j_gene: TRBJ1-2
d_gene: TRBD1

CDR3nt: TGTGCCAGCAGCCAGGAGACTAGCGGGAGTTACGAGCAGTACTTC
CDR3aa: CASSQETSGSYEQYF
v_gene: TRBV3-1/TRBV3-2
abundance: .
j_gene: TRBJ2-7
d_gene: TRBD2

CDR3nt: TGTGCCAGCTTTCGGGGGTCCTCTGGAAACACCATATATTTT
CDR3aa: CASFRGSSGNTIYF
v_gene: TRBV28
abundance: few
j_gene: TRBJ1-3
d_gene: .

CDR3nt: TGTGCCAGCAGTCCCGACTTCACCGGGGAGCTGTTTTTT
CDR3aa: CASSPDFTGELFF
v_gene: TRBV2
abundance: .
j_gene: TRBJ2-2
d_gene: .

CDR3nt: TGTGCCAGCAGCTTAGGCCTGCCGGTGGCTGAAGCTTTCTTT
CDR3aa: CASSLGLPVAEAFF
v_gene: TRBV7-2
abundance: .
j_gene: TRBJ1-1
d_gene: .

CDR3nt: TGTGCCATCAGACCCGGACTAGCGGGAGGGCCATGGGGAGAGACCCAGTACTTC
CDR3aa: CAIRPGLAGGPWGETQYF
v_gene: TRBV10-3
abundance: .
j_gene: TRBJ2-5
d_gene: TRBD2

CDR3nt: TGTGCCTGGAGTGAAAACTGGGGGGAGAACACCATATATTTT
CDR3aa: CAWSENWGENTIYF
v_gene: TRBV30
abundance: .
j_gene: TRBJ1-3
d_gene: .

CDR3nt: TGTGCCAGCAGCTTTAGAACAGGGCGGCACTATGGCTACACCTTC
CDR3aa: CASSFRTGRHYGYTF
v_gene: TRBV7-8
abundance: .
j_gene: TRBJ1-2
d_gene: .

CDR3nt: TGTGCCAGCAGCCCTGTGGCTAGCGGGTGGAGGGAGCAGTTCTTC
CDR3aa: CASSPVASGWREQFF
v_gene: TRBV7-3
abundance: once
j_gene: TRBJ2-1
d_gene: TRBD2

CDR3nt: TGTGCCAGCAGCTTAATGCTAGCGGGAGAACATGAGCAGTTCTTC
CDR3aa: CASSLMLAGEHEQFF
v_gene: TRBV7-2
abundance: .
j_gene: TRBJ2-1
d_gene: TRBD2